Each of the 32 T cell receptor beta chains below was sequenced from the same sample in a study of blood T cells in healthy people across ages. Alongside a J-beta primer mix, a sample-barcoded 5' primer served in a second PCR lasting about 6 to 12 cycles. TCRdb redid the calling of the 5' RACE reads with MiXCR, one entry per CDR3 protein. The data hold 700,000 or so distinct CDR3 sequences, with roughly 41% observed a single time. The source material was blood. The receptors here all came from an elderly man in good health.

The chain employs TRBV28 and TRBJ2-4; D is perhaps TRBD1 (6 bases). Germline V gives CDR1 MDHEN, CDR2 SYDVKM. The CDR3 covers 12 residues. V lost 3 bases to trimming and J lost 15 bases, with 15 bases between them. CDR3 coding DNA: TGTGCCAGCAGTTTGTCGCAGGGGATTGGGTACTTC. Translating gives CASSLSQGIGYF.

The chain employs TRBV5-1 and TRBJ2-7; 9 bases are shared with TRBD2. Germline V gene data show CDR1 as SGHRS and CDR2 as YFSETQ. The CDR3 is made up of 17 amino acids. V shed 0 bases, J shed 2 bases, and the junction held 9 bases outside the gene matches. CDR3 sequence reads: CASSLVVAGASAYEQYF. In nucleotides, the CDR3 is TGCGCCAGCAGCTTGGTAGTAGCGGGAGCGTCGGCCTACGAGCAGTACTTC.

This clonotype has a handful of counts. Being one base from a much bigger clone, this may be a read error. The rearrangement uses TRBV12-5 and TRBJ2-7, with 10 bases that match TRBD1. V dropped 1 base and J dropped 7; count of bases not matched to a gene: 19. Germline V gene sequence: CDR1 LGHNT, CDR2 FRNRAP. This CDR3 has 19 amino acids. CDR3 loop: CASGLGSDRGRTHGHEQYF. The CDR3 coding sequence is TGTGCTAGTGGTTTGGGATCAGACAGGGGGCGAACTCATGGTCATGAGCAGTACTTC. Full variable domain (outside the CDR3, taken from reference TRBV12-5 and TRBJ2-7): DARVTQTPRHKVTEMGQEVTMRCQPILGHNTVFWYRQTMMQGLELLAYFRNRAPLDDSGMPKDRFSAEMPDATLATLKIQPSEPRDSAVYFCASGLGSDRGRTHGHEQYFGPGTRLTVT.

The CDR3 nucleotides are TGTGCCAGCAGCTTAATATCCGGACAGGGGGGCAGCTATGGCTACACCTTC. Protein: CASSLISGQGGSYGYTF. The chain has TRBV7-8 and TRBJ1-2; 10 nucleotides match TRBD1. The CDR3 sequence is 17 residues long. The germline V gene encodes CDR1 SGHVS and CDR2 FQNEAQ. Trimming took 2 bases from V and 4 from J; bases not matched to a gene: 10.

This clonotype was counted a single time. Being one base from a much bigger clone, this may be a read error. This chain uses TRBV14 with TRBJ2-3; 9 positions agree with TRBD1. The CDR3 has 16 residues. Germline lookup yields CDR1 SGHDN and CDR2 FVKESK. The CDR3: CASSQEFRQGVDTRYF. The CDR3 nucleotides read TGTGCCAGCAGCCAAGAGTTCCGACAGGGGGTAGATACGCGGTATTTT.

The chain is built from TRBV6-5 and TRBJ1-3; D unclear. Germline CDR1 and CDR2: MNHEY and SVGAGI. V lost 5 bases to trimming and J lost 0 bases, with 14 bases between them. This CDR3 has 16 residues. CDR3 nucleotides: TGTGCCAGCAGTCGAGGGAACGGCTACTCTGGAAACACCATATATTTT. This encodes CASSRGNGYSGNTIYF.

Many counts were recorded for this clonotype. This sequence joins TRBV29-1 and TRBJ2-3, with 8 bases matching TRBD2. The CDR3 has 14 amino acids. Germline-derived CDR1 and CDR2 are SQVTM and ANQGSEA. Trimming took 5 bases from V and 4 from J; bases not matched to a gene: 8. CDR3 sequence (DNA): TGCAGCGTTCACTTCGGGGGGGTGGCAGATACGCAGTATTTT. This sequence encodes CSVHFGGVADTQYF.

This chain uses TRBV5-1 with TRBJ1-2; TRBD1 is a possible D gene (5 bases). The V end was cut by 0 bases, the J end by 2 bases, with 11 bases between. The V gene's germline CDR1 is SGHRS and CDR2 YFSETQ. CDR3 length: 15 residues. The CDR3 DNA reads TGCGCCAGCAGCTTGGAGGGGACGTGGAACTATGGCTACACCTTC. It translates to CASSLEGTWNYGYTF.

This clonotype has ten or more counts. The chain links TRBV9 to TRBJ2-5; D gene unclear. This CDR3 has 15 residues. V was clipped by 4 bases and J by 5 bases, with 18 bases between them. Germline V gives CDR1 SGDLS, CDR2 YYNGEE. CDR3 amino acids: CASSPGNAGQETQYF. CDR3 sequence (DNA): TGTGCCAGCAGCCCTGGGAACGCCGGGCAGGAGACCCAGTACTTC.

The V and J genes are TRBV5-1 and TRBJ2-1; no clear D. Germline CDR1 is SGHRS and CDR2 is YFSETQ. Trimming pared 4 bases from V and 9 bases from J, leaving 11 bases between. CDR3 length: 12 amino acids. The CDR3 nucleotides are TGCGCCAGCAGCCCCTTAGTGAGTGAGCAGTTCTTC. This gives the protein CASSPLVSEQFF. Variable domain in full (rest from reference TRBV5-1 and TRBJ2-1): KAGVTQTPRYLIKTRGQQVTLSCSPISGHRSVSWYQQTPGQGLQFLFEYFSETQRNKGNFPGRFSGRQFSNSRSEMNVSTLELGDSALYLCASSPLVSEQFFGPGTRLTVL.

Note on this clonotype: This may be a read error: a much more frequent sequence differs by one nucleotide. This chain connects TRBV29-1 to TRBJ2-7; 11 bases are a match to TRBD1. The CDR3 contains 15 residues. The ends lost 4 bases at V and 5 bases at J; junction bases unmatched: 10. Germline V CDR1 and CDR2: SQVTM, ANQGSEA. CDR3 amino acids: CSVVVVGQGADEQYF. Written as DNA, the CDR3 is TGCAGCGTTGTTGTTGTCGGACAGGGGGCCGACGAGCAGTACTTC.

A few counts support this clonotype. The J gene is TRBJ2-5, the V gene TRBV6-2 or TRBV6-3; tentatively, D is TRBD1 or TRBD2 (5 bases each). Trimming stripped 1 base from V and 2 bases from J, with 14 bases between. The CDR3 sequence is 16 residues long. Germline values: CDR1 MNHEY, CDR2 SVGEGT. The CDR3 region has the DNA TGTGCCAGCAGTTACTTTCGGGGCATCGCTCAAGAGACCCAGTACTTC. This gives the protein CASSYFRGIAQETQYF.

This clonotype has just one count. This sequence joins TRBV20-1 and TRBJ2-3; D is undetermined. Trimming left V 1 base short and J 6 bases short, with 11 bases between. Germline CDR1 DFQATT, CDR2 SNEGSKA (reference sequence). CDR3 size: 13 residues. As DNA, the CDR3 is TGCAGTGCTAGAGGTAATCTCGCGGATACGCAGTATTTT. This sequence encodes CSARGNLADTQYF.

This clonotype has more than one count but fewer than ten. This chain links TRBV7-2 with TRBJ2-5; D gene unclear. CDR1 SGHTA and CDR2 FQGNSA come from the germline V gene. Trimming shortened V by 0 bases and J by 4 bases, and 9 bases separated the two germline ends. There are 14 residues in the CDR3. This CDR3 is CASSLAGNGETQYF. CDR3 sequence (DNA): TGTGCCAGCAGCTTAGCTGGTAATGGAGAGACCCAGTACTTC.

This rearrangement joins TRBV21-1 to TRBJ2-7; the tabulated D call, TRBD1, remains unverified against the DNA. TRBV21-1 has pseudogene status. The CDR3 loop spans 16 amino acids. The CDR3 DNA sequence: TGTGCCAGCAGAGGGGACCACAGGGGGAGTACTTACGGGCAGTACTTC. Translating it yields CASRGDHRGSTYGQYF.

This clonotype was detected only once. This rearrangement joins TRBV20-1 to TRBJ2-5, with 9 nucleotides matching TRBD2. Germline values: CDR1 DFQATT, CDR2 SNEGSKA (reference sequence). CDR3 length: 14 amino acids. J was trimmed by 6 bases and V by 6 bases; bases with no gene match: 11. DNA for the CDR3: TGCAGTGCCCCAGATCCAGCGGGGGGAAAGACCCAGTACTTC. Its protein is CSAPDPAGGKTQYF.

This clonotype was counted a few times. V gene TRBV6-5 combines with J gene TRBJ2-2; D possibly corresponds to TRBD1 (5 bases). V dropped 2 bases and J dropped 2 bases, with 15 bases sitting between them. The CDR3 length is 17 residues. Germline V gene lookup returns CDR1 MNHEY and CDR2 SVGAGI. CDR3 residues: CASSYVSGRTNTGELFF. DNA of the CDR3: TGTGCCAGCAGTTACGTTTCTGGACGGACAAACACCGGGGAGCTGTTTTTT.

This clonotype was observed a handful of times. The chain carries TRBV9 and TRBJ2-7, with a possible D match to TRBD1 (6 bases). The germline V gene has CDR1 SGDLS and CDR2 YYNGEE. This CDR3 has 14 amino acids. V was trimmed by 3 bases and J by 2 bases, leaving 12 bases between them. The CDR3 nucleotides are TGTGCCAGCAGCGCTCGACAGGACCCCTACGAGCAGTACTTC. It encodes CASSARQDPYEQYF. Combining the CDR3 with reference TRBV9 and TRBJ2-7 gives the whole variable domain DSGVTQTPKHLITATGQRVTLRCSPRSGDLSVYWYQQSLDQGLQFLIQYYNGEERAKGNILERFSAQQFPDLHSELNLSSLELGDSALYFCASSARQDPYEQYFGPGTRLTVT.

The CDR3: CASSELAGGSYNEQFF. CDR3 bases: TGTGCCAGCAGCGAATTAGCGGGCGGGTCCTACAATGAGCAGTTCTTC. V usage is TRBV7-9 and J usage is TRBJ2-1; 7 nucleotides align to TRBD2. This CDR3 has 16 residues. Germline assignment: CDR1 SEHNR and CDR2 FQNEAQ (reference sequence). The trim removed 5 bases at V and 1 base at J, leaving 8 bases unmatched.

This clonotype came up a few times. The chain recombines TRBV9 with TRBJ2-1; D perhaps matches TRBD1 (6 bases). Germline CDR1 reads SGDLS; CDR2 reads YYNGEE. This CDR3 is 15 amino acids long. V was shortened by 0 bases and J by 12 bases, with 19 bases between the two germline ends. The CDR3 is CASSVAGTLERGQFF. The DNA of the CDR3 is TGTGCCAGCAGCGTAGCTGGGACACTAGAAAGAGGGCAGTTCTTC.

This clonotype was detected a few times. This chain uses TRBV6-1 with TRBJ2-1, with D perhaps matching TRBD1 or TRBD2 (5 bases each). CDR3 length: 16 residues. Germline CDR1 reads MNHNS; CDR2 reads SASEGT. The V end was cut by 6 bases, the J end by 4 bases, with 19 bases between. Here the CDR3 reads CASRKGAGLMYNEQFF. For the CDR3, the DNA is TGTGCCAGCAGGAAGGGAGCAGGGCTCATGTACAATGAGCAGTTCTTC.

This clonotype has only a few counts. The chain uses TRBV9 and TRBJ1-1; D not resolved. Trimming took off 1 base at V and 3 bases at J, with 16 bases between the two ends. The CDR3 is 16 residues long. Per germline, CDR1 SGDLS and CDR2 YYNGEE. The CDR3 here is CASSVIRRGRYTEAFF. Here the CDR3 DNA reads TGTGCCAGCAGCGTAATCAGAAGAGGGAGGTACACTGAAGCTTTCTTT. Full variable domain (rest looked up from reference TRBV9 and TRBJ1-1): DSGVTQTPKHLITATGQRVTLRCSPRSGDLSVYWYQQSLDQGLQFLIQYYNGEERAKGNILERFSAQQFPDLHSELNLSSLELGDSALYFCASSVIRRGRYTEAFFGQGTRLTVV.

This clonotype was picked up a small number of times. This chain connects TRBV7-6 to TRBJ2-7; a weak D match, TRBD1 (5 bases). Per the germline V gene, CDR1 is SGHVS and CDR2 is FNYEAQ. The CDR3 loop spans 14 amino acids. V was cut by 5 bases and J by 2 bases, with 13 bases left in between. The CDR3, as DNA: TGTGCCAGCAGCATTGGGGCGATGGCCTACGAGCAGTACTTC. It translates to CASSIGAMAYEQYF.

The chain combines TRBV18 with TRBJ2-1; 10 bases are shared with TRBD1. CDR3 length equals 19 residues. V dropped 6 bases and J dropped 0; count of bases not matched to a gene: 14. CDR1 KGHSH and CDR2 LQKENI come from the germline V gene. CDR3 sequence: CASSAGTGDGWSSYNEQFF. The CDR3 DNA is TGTGCCAGCTCGGCCGGGACAGGGGACGGTTGGAGCTCCTACAATGAGCAGTTCTTC.

The chain carries TRBV27 and TRBJ1-5; no firm D call. The CDR3 consists of 13 residues. In germline, CDR1 is MNHEY, CDR2 SMNVEV (reference sequence). Deletions cut 5 bases from V and 1 base from J, with 6 bases between. CDR3 sequence: CASSAGSNQPQHF. The CDR3, as DNA: TGTGCCAGCAGTGCCGGGAGCAATCAGCCCCAGCATTTT.

V usage is TRBV5-1 and J usage is TRBJ2-2, with D perhaps TRBD1 (5 bases). With 5 bases removed from V and 0 bases from J, the gap between germline ends came to 8 bases. The CDR3 runs to 14 residues. Germline CDR1 and CDR2: SGHRS and YFSETQ. CDR3 residues: CASRPGSNTGELFF. For the CDR3, the DNA is TGCGCCAGCAGGCCAGGGTCGAACACCGGGGAGCTGTTTTTT.

For this clonotype: Just one base apart from a much larger clone, this may be a read error. The J gene is TRBJ2-7, the V gene TRBV10-3; possibly TRBD1 for D (6 bases). Deletions cut 10 bases from V and 2 bases from J, with 15 bases between. This CDR3 has 13 residues. Germline V gene data show CDR1 as ENHRY and CDR2 as SYGVKD. The CDR3 spells CATRGTETYEQYF. In DNA, the CDR3 is TGTGCCACCAGGGGTACCGAAACCTACGAGCAGTACTTC.

This clonotype was recorded a few times. The chain employs TRBV5-1 and TRBJ2-3; 7 nucleotides line up with TRBD2. Germline V CDR1 and CDR2: SGHRS, YFSETQ. The length of the CDR3 is 14 residues. The V and J ends lost 8 bases and 0 bases, in that order; junction bases with no gene match: 6. DNA of the CDR3: TGCGCCAGTAAGCGGGATCGCAGCACAGATACGCAGTATTTT. Amino acids: CASKRDRSTDTQYF.

Ten or more counts support this clonotype. The rearrangement uses TRBV18 and TRBJ2-1, with D perhaps matching TRBD2 (6 bases). The V and J ends lost 5 bases and 5 bases respectively, with 10 bases between them. Germline assignment: CDR1 KGHSH and CDR2 LQKENI. CDR3 length: 13 residues. The CDR3 region is CASSTGGDNEQFF. CDR3 in DNA: TGTGCCAGCTCAACCGGAGGGGACAATGAGCAGTTCTTC.

This clonotype has a handful of counts. The rearrangement uses TRBV5-4 and TRBJ2-5, with 13 bases fitting TRBD2. The tail of the sequence fits TRBJ2-7 better, so the J call may be wrong. Germline CDR1 and CDR2: SGHNT and YYREEE (reference sequence). This CDR3 region has 16 residues. CDR3 region: CASSGGGLAGTYEQYF. The CDR3 DNA reads TGTGCCAGCAGCGGGGGGGGACTAGCGGGGACCTACGAGCAGTACTTC.

This clonotype was observed a few times. This sequence joins TRBV7-9 and TRBJ1-2; D perhaps matches TRBD1 (5 bases). V lost 1 base and J 4 bases, leaving 10 bases between the germline ends. The CDR3 covers 14 residues. CDR1 and CDR2 from the germline V gene are SEHNR and FQNEAQ (reference sequence). The DNA of the CDR3 is TGTGCCAGCAGCTTAGAGGGGCGGGTCTATGGCTACACCTTC. Translating gives CASSLEGRVYGYTF. The full variable domain, in which reference TRBV7-9 and TRBJ1-2 provide the parts outside the CDR3, is DTGVSQNPRHKITKRGQNVTFRCDPISEHNRLYWYRQTLGQGPEFLTYFQNEAQLEKSRLLSDRFSAERPKGSFSTLEIQRTEQGDSAMYLCASSLEGRVYGYTFGSGTRLTVV.

Ten or more counts support this clonotype. The chain joins TRBV12-3 or TRBV12-4 to TRBJ1-1; 9 bases are shared with TRBD1. The CDR3 is 16 residues long. Trimming at V came to 7 bases and at J to 2 bases, leaving 11 bases not matched to a gene. The CDR3 loop is CASTDPGQGRNTEAFF. DNA of the CDR3: TGTGCCAGCACTGACCCTGGACAGGGGCGAAACACTGAAGCTTTCTTT.